This TCR beta chain came from a study of Graves' ophthalmopathy and Graves' hyperthyroidism. General study findings and limits: Most expanded thyroid clonotypes above 0.001 frequency also appeared in blood.

For repertoire sequencing, the TCR beta CDR3 regions were amplified from RNA transcripts. In the first round, RT-PCR was carried out with HTBI primers, and a multiplex PCR formed the second round. TCRdb passed the multiplex PCR reads through MiXCR, listing each CDR3 protein once. The sample includes roughly 600,000 distinct CDR3 sequences, roughly 39% seen only once; the top ten take 3.5% to 4.5%. V lost 3 bases and J lost 11; bases outside the gene matches: 9. Germline values: CDR1 MNHNY, CDR2 SVGAGI (reference sequence). The CDR3 is 13 residues long. This clonotype came up a few times. Its antigen is unidentified.

The chain has TRBV6-6 and TRBJ2-7, with 8 bases lining up with TRBD1. The sample comprised peripheral blood or thyroid tissue (not recorded which). The origin of this receptor is an adult man with Graves' hyperthyroidism. This CDR3 reads CASSYVGETGEYF. In nucleotides, the CDR3 is TGTGCCAGCAGTTATGTGGGGGAGACAGGGGAGTACTTC.